This entry lists 32 T cell receptor beta chains sequenced from one sample in a study of response to subunit inactivated influenza vaccine listed by TCRdb under 2018. Libraries were prepared through RT-PCR. Sequencing used an Illumina HiSeq 2500. TCRdb reprocessed the public reads (quality trimming at Q25 with fastp, clone calling with MiXCR) and kept in-frame beta chains. Under each unique CDR3 protein, matching rows form one entry showing the most common genes and DNA. The sample contains fewer than 400,000 distinct CDR3 sequences, roughly 22% of them found a single time. Roughly 10% of the sample goes to the ten largest clones. This material consisted of PBMCs from blood, taken about 20 months after vaccination. These receptors all come from a man aged 50-75 years who received an inactivated influenza vaccine. Donor details come from another sample of the same person, matched by shared clones.

Only a few counts were recorded for this clonotype. The V and J genes are TRBV6-1 and TRBJ1-3; 9 bases agree with TRBD1. V shed 9 bases and J 2 bases; nucleotides not matched to a gene: 2. This CDR3 spans 13 amino acids. Germline V lookup: CDR1 MNHNS, CDR2 SASEGT. CDR3 amino acids: CASWDRAGNTIYF. The CDR3 region has the DNA TGTGCCAGTTGGGACAGGGCTGGAAACACCATATATTTT.

In this sample, this clonotype turned up a few times. The V and J genes are TRBV2 and TRBJ2-1, with 8 bases matching TRBD2. Germline V CDR1 and CDR2: SNHLY, FYNNEI. Trimming took 3 bases from V and 7 from J; bases not matched to a gene: 11. CDR3 length: 16 amino acids. This CDR3 reads CASSDSGRAGKNEQFF. The CDR3, as DNA: TGTGCCAGCAGTGATTCCGGGAGGGCCGGGAAAAATGAGCAGTTCTTC.

The table lists this clonotype with many counts. This chain joins TRBV10-3 and TRBJ1-1; a possible D gene is TRBD1 (6 bases). V was pared by 5 bases and J by 2 bases, with 21 bases between. Germline V lookup: CDR1 ENHRY, CDR2 SYGVKD. This CDR3 contains 17 residues. The CDR3 sequence is CAISSWASTGINTEAFF. CDR3 sequence (DNA): TGTGCCATCAGTTCATGGGCCAGCACAGGGATCAACACTGAAGCTTTCTTT.

This clonotype was seen only a few times. The rearrangement joins TRBV12-3 or TRBV12-4 to TRBJ1-1; D unclear. The CDR3 length is 11 residues. Trimming shortened V by 4 bases and J by 4 bases, and 4 bases separated the two germline ends. The CDR3, as DNA: TGTGCCAGCAGTTATGTCACTGAAGCTTTCTTT. Protein product: CASSYVTEAFF.

The chain employs TRBV7-3 and TRBJ2-1; 10 nucleotides agree with TRBD2. After removal of 6 bases from V and 3 bases from J, the junction contained 5 bases not matched to a gene. From germline, CDR1 is SGHTA and CDR2 FQGTGA. The CDR3 runs 15 residues. The CDR3 DNA reads TGTGCCAGCAGACCGGGGACTAGCGACTACAATGAGCAGTTCTTC. This gives the protein CASRPGTSDYNEQFF.

The chain's CDR3 is CASSSGRAFF. The DNA of the CDR3 is TGTGCCAGCAGTTCCGGGAGAGCTTTCTTT. V gene TRBV12-3 or TRBV12-4 combines with J gene TRBJ1-1; no clear D gene. Deletions cut 4 bases from V and 10 bases from J, with 7 bases between. This CDR3 comprises 10 residues.

The chain recombines TRBV6-5 with TRBJ2-1; tentative D call: TRBD1 (6 bases). The germline V gene has CDR1 MNHEY and CDR2 SVGAGI. There are 15 residues in the CDR3. Deletions cut 4 bases from V and 0 bases from J, with 10 bases between. CDR3 bases: TGTGCCAGCAGTTTGCAGGGGCTCTCCTACAATGAGCAGTTCTTC. Translated: CASSLQGLSYNEQFF.

This clonotype was counted a few times. The chain employs TRBV7-2 and TRBJ2-1; TRBD2 matches 11 bases. This CDR3 spans 16 amino acids. The ends lost 5 bases at V and 0 bases at J; junction bases unmatched: 3. Germline V gene sequence: CDR1 SGHTA, CDR2 FQGNSA. The CDR3: CASSRSGGASYNEQFF. CDR3 nucleotide sequence: TGTGCCAGCAGCCGTAGCGGGGGGGCCTCCTACAATGAGCAGTTCTTC.

This clonotype was observed a handful of times. J is TRBJ2-1 and V is TRBV7-6; no firm D call. Looked up from germline, CDR1 is SGHVS and CDR2 is FNYEAQ. This CDR3 has 16 residues. V was pared by 7 bases and J by 5 bases, with 21 bases between. Written as DNA, the CDR3 is TGTGCCAGCACCGTCGGCCGACGGGTCTTGGACAATGAGCAGTTCTTC. This translates into CASTVGRRVLDNEQFF.

This clonotype came up many times. The gene calls are TRBV24-1 and TRBJ1-5, with D unresolved. This CDR3 contains 16 residues. Germline CDR1 and CDR2: KGHDR and SFDVKD. V lost 2 bases, J lost 1 base, and 11 bases lay in between. CDR3 sequence reads: CATSDSTTGSNQPQHF. In DNA, the CDR3 is TGTGCCACCAGTGATTCGACGACGGGGAGCAATCAGCCCCAGCATTTT.

V is TRBV7-2 and J is TRBJ2-3; weak D call: TRBD2 (5 bases). The CDR3 totals 15 residues. The germline V and J ends were trimmed by 5 bases and 2 bases, with 14 bases remaining between them. The germline V gene encodes CDR1 SGHTA and CDR2 FQGNSA. CDR3 DNA: TGTGCCAGCAGCGAGGGATTCCAGGTCACAGATACGCAGTATTTT. It encodes CASSEGFQVTDTQYF.

This clonotype was seen a handful of times. The V and J genes are TRBV12-2 and TRBJ2-1; the table assigns TRBD2, which was not confirmed against the DNA. TRBV12-2 is described as a pseudogene. CDR3 length equals 18 residues. The CDR3 here is CASRLAHRRRGASNEQFF. Written as DNA, the CDR3 is TGTGCAAGTCGCTTAGCCCACAGGAGGAGGGGTGCCTCCAATGAGCAGTTCTTC.

This chain links TRBV12-5 with TRBJ2-1, with TRBD2 as a possible D gene (5 bases). The CDR3 length is 14 residues. V was pared by 4 bases and J by 6 bases, with 13 bases between. From germline, CDR1 is LGHNT and CDR2 FRNRAP. The CDR3 protein is CASGSSGDINEQFF. In DNA form, the CDR3 reads TGTGCTAGTGGTTCAAGCGGAGACATCAATGAGCAGTTCTTC.

This clonotype showed up just a few times. The chain joins TRBV4-1 to TRBJ2-1; 13 bases line up with TRBD2. The CDR3 is made up of 16 amino acids. V lost 3 bases to trimming and J lost 5 bases; unmatched junction nucleotides: 4. Germline V gives CDR1 MGHRA, CDR2 YSYEKL. The CDR3 region has the DNA TGCGCCAGCAGCCACTCCACTAGCGGGGGGGACAATGAGCAGTTCTTC. Translation: CASSHSTSGGDNEQFF.

This clonotype was seen ten or more times. Here the CDR3 DNA reads TGTGCCAGCTCACGCATAGCGGAGACTGAAGCTTTCTTT. Its translation is CASSRIAETEAFF. This rearrangement joins TRBV18 to TRBJ1-1; no clear D gene. Germline V gives CDR1 KGHSH, CDR2 LQKENI. The CDR3 has 13 residues. V was shortened by 4 bases and J by 5 bases, with 11 bases between the two germline ends.

This chain connects TRBV3-1 to TRBJ2-7; TRBD2 matches 7 bases. The length of the CDR3 is 16 residues. Germline CDR1 is LGHDT and CDR2 is YNNKEL (reference sequence). V trimming: 4 bases; J trimming: 4 bases; junction bases outside the gene matches: 13. The CDR3 reads CASSPQLGLPAYEQYF. As DNA, the CDR3 is TGTGCCAGCAGCCCCCAGCTGGGACTACCAGCGTACGAGCAGTACTTC.

The sample holds a few counts of this clonotype. The V call is TRBV7-2, the J call TRBJ1-1; 7 bases are shared with TRBD1. Looked up from germline, CDR1 is SGHTA and CDR2 is FQGNSA. With 4 bases clipped from V and 6 bases from J, the junction kept 5 bases outside the gene matches. CDR3 length: 13 residues. CDR3 sequence reads: CASSYIQGSEAFF. CDR3 nucleotides: TGTGCCAGCAGCTACATACAGGGGTCTGAAGCTTTCTTT.

There are a few counts of this clonotype. This chain links TRBV6-2 or TRBV6-3 with TRBJ1-1; 8 bases are a match to TRBD1. The CDR3 spans 13 residues. With 5 bases clipped from V and 4 bases from J, the junction kept 3 bases outside the gene matches. Germline CDR1 is MNHEY and CDR2 is SVGEGT. For the CDR3, the DNA is TGTGCCAGCAGTCAGGGACAGGTCACTGAAGCTTTCTTT. Its translation is CASSQGQVTEAFF.

This clonotype turned up a few times. This sequence joins TRBV3-1 and TRBJ2-5; no firm D call. From germline, CDR1 is LGHDT and CDR2 YNNKEL (reference sequence). Trimming stripped 0 bases from V and 5 bases from J, with 10 bases between. This CDR3 has 14 amino acids. The CDR3 DNA sequence: TGTGCCAGCAGCCAAGAATGGGTACAGGAGACCCAGTACTTC. It specifies CASSQEWVQETQYF.

This clonotype was observed a handful of times. The rearrangement joins TRBV12-3 or TRBV12-4 to TRBJ1-5, with D possibly TRBD1 on 6 matching bases. This CDR3 spans 16 amino acids. Trimming shortened V by 6 bases and J by 5 bases, and 20 bases separated the two germline ends. The CDR3 loop reads CASSKGWGQTDQPQHF. In nucleotides, the CDR3 is TGTGCCAGCAGCAAGGGCTGGGGGCAGACTGATCAGCCCCAGCATTTT.

V gene TRBV6-1 combines with J gene TRBJ1-2; 8 nucleotides match TRBD1. The ends lost 5 bases at V and 4 bases at J; junction bases unmatched: 6. The CDR3 contains 14 residues. The V gene's germline CDR1 is MNHNS and CDR2 SASEGT. Here the CDR3 reads CASSPRGPSYGYTF. The CDR3 DNA reads TGTGCCAGCAGTCCCAGGGGGCCGAGCTATGGCTACACCTTC.

The J gene is TRBJ2-7, the V gene TRBV12-3 or TRBV12-4; 8 nucleotides line up with TRBD2. The CDR3 loop spans 15 amino acids. V shed 6 bases, J shed 1 base, and the junction held 8 bases outside the gene matches. CDR3 sequence (DNA): TGTGCCAGCAGCCGACCGGGACTAGGGTCCTACGAGCAGTACTTC. Residues: CASSRPGLGSYEQYF.

This clonotype was seen more than once but under ten times. J is TRBJ1-1 and V is TRBV19; unclear D gene. The V end lost 1 base, the J end lost 1 base, and 4 bases lay between the germline ends. Germline CDR1 is LNHDA and CDR2 is SQIVND (reference sequence). This CDR3 region has 13 residues. CDR3: CASSIARNTEAFF. CDR3 in DNA: TGTGCCAGTAGTATAGCGAGGAACACTGAAGCTTTCTTT.

The V call is TRBV5-1, the J call TRBJ1-2; possibly TRBD1 for D (5 bases). The CDR3 totals 13 residues. Germline V lookup: CDR1 SGHRS, CDR2 YFSETQ. Trimming shortened V by 1 base and J by 8 bases, and 12 bases separated the two germline ends. CDR3 DNA: TGCGCCAGCAGCTTGTTCTTAGGGGACGGCTACACCTTC. Protein sequence: CASSLFLGDGYTF.

The chain uses TRBV6-2 or TRBV6-3 and TRBJ1-1; D is ambiguous. The CDR3 is made up of 12 amino acids. V lost 6 bases and J 5 bases, leaving 10 bases between the germline ends. Germline loops: CDR1 MNHEY, CDR2 SVGEGT. The CDR3 sequence: CASSNSGTEAFF. Here the CDR3 DNA reads TGTGCCAGCAGCAACAGCGGGACTGAAGCTTTCTTT.

This clonotype was recorded at least ten times. V usage is TRBV27 and J usage is TRBJ1-3; no firm D call. From germline, CDR1 is MNHEY and CDR2 SMNVEV (reference sequence). Trimming took 5 bases from V and 4 from J, leaving 21 bases between them. The CDR3 sequence is 17 residues long. CDR3 residues: CASSLRASPLSGNTIYF. The CDR3 DNA reads as TGTGCCAGCAGTCTAAGGGCCTCCCCACTCTCAGGAAACACCATATATTTT.

CDR3 loop: CASSLRSSYNEQFF. CDR3 nucleotide sequence: TGTGCCAGCAGTTTACGATCTTCCTACAATGAGCAGTTCTTC. The chain couples TRBV28 to TRBJ2-1; no reliable D call. V lost 2 bases and J 1 base, leaving 6 bases between the germline ends. The CDR3 covers 14 residues. Germline lookup yields CDR1 MDHEN and CDR2 SYDVKM.

This clonotype turned up a few times. The rearrangement joins TRBV10-3 to TRBJ2-5, with D possibly matching TRBD1 (6 bases). V lost 6 bases and J 1 base, leaving 12 bases between the germline ends. Germline V lookup: CDR1 ENHRY, CDR2 SYGVKD. This CDR3 region has 14 residues. This chain's CDR3 is CAISRQVTQETQYF. CDR3 in DNA: TGTGCCATCAGCCGACAGGTTACCCAAGAGACCCAGTACTTC.

This clonotype was recorded a few times. The chain joins TRBV7-8 to TRBJ1-1; D not certain. Germline lookup yields CDR1 SGHVS and CDR2 FQNEAQ. The CDR3 has 17 amino acids. Trimming stripped 1 base from V and 5 bases from J, with 20 bases between. CDR3 loop: CASSLVGLLGDGTEAFF. Here the CDR3 DNA reads TGTGCCAGCAGCTTAGTCGGTCTTCTGGGAGATGGGACTGAAGCTTTCTTT. Supplemented by reference TRBV7-8 and TRBJ1-1, the full variable domain reads GAGVSQSPRYKVAKRGQDVALRCDPISGHVSLFWYQQALGQGPEFLTYFQNEAQLDKSGLPSDRFFAERPEGSVSTLKIQRTQQEDSAVYLCASSLVGLLGDGTEAFFGQGTRLTVV.

This clonotype was found many times. V usage is TRBV4-1 and J usage is TRBJ1-1, with TRBD1 matching over 7 bases. V shed 7 bases, J shed 1 base, and the junction held 9 bases outside the gene matches. This CDR3 is built from 15 residues. CDR1 and CDR2 (germline): MGHRA, YSYEKL. As DNA, the CDR3 is TGCGCCAGCAACCATCCGGGACAGAGGAACACTGAAGCTTTCTTT. This sequence encodes CASNHPGQRNTEAFF.

Notes on this clonotype: One junction end does not reproduce the germline sequence, and a read error may be involved. The V call is TRBV7-2, the J call TRBJ1-1; 7 positions agree with TRBD1. The length of the CDR3 is 13 residues. CDR1 is SGHTA, CDR2 FQGNSA, per germline. CDR3: CVSSTRQGVEAFF. The CDR3 DNA reads TGTGTCAGCAGCACCCGACAGGGCGTTGAAGCTTTCTTT. The full variable domain, rest sourced from reference TRBV7-2 and TRBJ1-1, is GAGVSQSPSNKVTEKGKDVELRCDPISGHTALYWYRQSLGQGLEFLIYFQGNSAPDKSGLPSDRFSAERTGGSVSTLTIQRTQQEDSAVYLCVSSTRQGVEAFFGQGTRLTVV.

V and J are TRBV6-5 and TRBJ2-7, with 8 bases fitting TRBD1. From germline, CDR1 is MNHEY and CDR2 SVGAGI. CDR3 length: 15 residues. The V and J ends lost 1 base and 4 bases, in that order; junction bases with no gene match: 6. The CDR3 loop is CASSYYAGGTYEQYF. As DNA, the CDR3 is TGTGCCAGCAGTTACTACGCAGGGGGCACTTACGAGCAGTACTTC.